The 20 T cell receptor beta chains given below trace back to one sample, sequenced in a study of a mutant IDH1 vaccine in newly diagnosed glioma. The antigens for these receptors are not known. Documented time point: week 5, during vaccination. Doses of 300 ug of mutant IDH1 20-mer peptide were given with topical imiquimod. Here immunoSEQ multiplex PCR was the method, and the copy in TCRdb shows in-frame clones only, minus some. Here the sample spans around 58,000 clones, approximately 80% being singletons. This specimen consisted of PBMCs, obtained from a glioma patient whose treatment included an IDH1 peptide vaccine. The receptors were gathered from a man under 40 with glioma.

In its sample, this clone was seen a few times. The chain couples TRBV27 to TRBJ1-4; D is uncertain. The CDR3 contains 15 residues. Germline CDR1 and CDR2: MNHEY and SMNVEV (reference sequence). V gave up 5 bases and J gave up 6 bases, with 16 bases separating them. The CDR3 loop reads CASSPEWGGDEKLFF. The CDR3 nucleotides read TGTGCCAGCAGTCCCGAGTGGGGTGGAGATGAAAAACTGTTTTTT. Based on the CDR3 plus reference TRBV27 and TRBJ1-4, the full variable domain is EAQVTQNPRYLITVTGKKLTVTCSQNMNHEYMSWYRQDPGLGLRQIYYSMNVEVTDKGDVPEGYKVSRKEKRNFPLILESPSPNQTSLYFCASSPEWGGDEKLFFGSGTQLSVL.

In DNA, the CDR3 is TGTGCCAGCGGGGGGGACAGGGCCCTTTTTTCCTACGAGCAGTACTTC. Its translation is CASGGDRALFSYEQYF. V usage is TRBV28 and J usage is TRBJ2-7; 9 bases fit TRBD1. V lost 8 bases, J lost 1 base, and 12 bases stayed unmatched. The CDR3 covers 16 residues. Germline CDR1 and CDR2: MDHEN and SYDVKM. Variable domain in full (rest from reference TRBV28 and TRBJ2-7): DVKVTQSSRYLVKRTGEKVFLECVQDMDHENMFWYRQDPGLGLRLIYFSYDVKMKEKGDIPEGYSVSREKKERFSLILESASTNQTSMYLCASGGDRALFSYEQYFGPGTRLTVT.

The rearrangement uses TRBV2 and TRBJ1-3; a possible D gene is TRBD1 (6 bases). V dropped 5 bases and J dropped 2 bases, with 16 bases sitting between them. Germline CDR1 reads SNHLY; CDR2 reads FYNNEI. The CDR3 has 16 amino acids. Here the CDR3 reads CASSLQGLWAGNTIYF. The CDR3 nucleotides are TGTGCCAGCAGTCTACAGGGACTCTGGGCTGGAAACACCATATATTTT.

The chain links TRBV7-9 to TRBJ2-2; 7 bases are shared with TRBD2. CDR3 size: 14 residues. Germline trimming cut 7 bases from V and 0 bases from J; bases unmatched to any gene: 2. In germline, CDR1 is SEHNR, CDR2 FQNEAQ (reference sequence). The CDR3 nucleotides are TGTGCCAGCACCCGGGAGGCGAACACCGGGGAGCTGTTTTTT. This gives the protein CASTREANTGELFF. The whole variable domain, filled in from reference TRBV7-9 and TRBJ2-2, reads DTGVSQNPRHKITKRGQNVTFRCDPISEHNRLYWYRQTLGQGPEFLTYFQNEAQLEKSRLLSDRFSAERPKGSFSTLEIQRTEQGDSAMYLCASTREANTGELFFGEGSRLTVL.

CDR3 bases: TGCGCCAGCAGCTCTTGGGCACACAGGGCCACTGAAGCTTTCTTT. It yields the protein CASSSWAHRATEAFF. The chain couples TRBV5-1 to TRBJ1-1, with D tentatively TRBD1 (6 bases). The CDR3 has 15 residues. Germline V gene lookup returns CDR1 SGHRS and CDR2 YFSETQ. The V and J ends lost 3 bases and 4 bases respectively, with 16 bases between them.

The rearrangement uses TRBV4-1 and TRBJ1-2, with 8 bases aligning to TRBD1. The trim removed 0 bases at V and 4 bases at J, leaving 4 bases unmatched. The CDR3 length is 15 residues. CDR1 and CDR2 from the germline V gene are MGHRA and YSYEKL. In DNA, the CDR3 is TGCGCCAGCAGCCAAGACCCAGGGGGCGCCTATGGCTACACCTTC. Its protein product is CASSQDPGGAYGYTF.

The chain links TRBV5-1 to TRBJ2-7, with 8 positions matching TRBD2. With V trimmed by 1 base and J by 2 bases, 5 bases remained unmatched. Per germline, CDR1 SGHRS and CDR2 YFSETQ. The CDR3 runs to 15 residues. CDR3 DNA sequence: TGCGCCAGCAGCTTGTGGGGCGGGGGGACCTACGAGCAGTACTTC. This codes for CASSLWGGGTYEQYF.

The CDR3 reads CASILQGSGANVLTF. In DNA, the CDR3 is TGTGCCAGCATCCTACAGGGGTCTGGGGCCAACGTCCTGACTTTC. The chain carries TRBV6-1 and TRBJ2-6; the match to TRBD1 covers 7 bases. V lost 7 bases and J lost 1; bases outside the gene matches: 4. Germline CDR1 MNHNS, CDR2 SASEGT. The CDR3 covers 15 residues.

V and J are TRBV15 and TRBJ2-7, with 11 bases fitting TRBD2. V gave up 0 bases and J gave up 2 bases; unmatched junction bases: 6. The CDR3 is made up of 17 amino acids. The germline V gene encodes CDR1 LNHNV and CDR2 YYDKDF (reference sequence). The CDR3 spells CATSRDGEGLAAYEQYF. The CDR3 nucleotides read TGTGCCACCAGCAGAGACGGGGAGGGACTAGCGGCCTACGAGCAGTACTTC.

This chain connects TRBV7-9 to TRBJ1-2; 9 bases are shared with TRBD1. The CDR3 consists of 17 residues. Trimming removed 6 bases from V and 4 bases from J; junction bases left unmatched: 15. Germline-derived CDR1 and CDR2 are SEHNR and FQNEAQ (reference sequence). DNA for the CDR3: TGTGCCAGCAGTCCACCGGGACAGGGCGAGCGAATCTATGGCTACACCTTC. Encoded protein: CASSPPGQGERIYGYTF.

The rearrangement uses TRBV7-8 and TRBJ1-4, with TRBD1 matching 7 bases. The CDR3 runs to 16 residues. CDR1 is SGHVS and CDR2 is FQNEAQ in the germline V gene. V lost 2 bases, J lost 6 bases, and 9 bases stayed unmatched. The chain's CDR3 is CASSLQGGSGYEKLFF. The CDR3 coding sequence is TGTGCCAGCAGCTTACAGGGGGGTAGCGGTTATGAAAAACTGTTTTTT.

The chain links TRBV18 to TRBJ2-3; perhaps D is TRBD1 or TRBD2 (6 bases each). The CDR3 contains 15 residues. The ends were cut back, 4 bases at V and 0 bases at J, with 11 bases in the middle. Germline CDR1 is KGHSH and CDR2 is LQKENI. CDR3 nucleotide sequence: TGTGCCAGCTCACTCCGGGGGCTTAGCACAGATACGCAGTATTTT. Its protein product is CASSLRGLSTDTQYF.

The chain employs TRBV6-5 and TRBJ2-6, with TRBD1 matching over 7 bases. CDR3 length: 15 amino acids. Germline assignment: CDR1 MNHEY and CDR2 SVGAGI. The V and J ends lost 7 bases and 1 base, in that order; junction bases with no gene match: 4. The CDR3 sequence: CASTTGASGANVLTF. Here the CDR3 DNA reads TGTGCCAGCACCACAGGGGCTTCTGGGGCCAACGTCCTGACTTTC.

The chain carries TRBV6-1 and TRBJ1-1; D is possibly TRBD1 (5 bases). Germline V gene sequence: CDR1 MNHNS, CDR2 SASEGT. The CDR3 covers 14 residues. Trimming took 5 bases from V and 4 from J, leaving 14 bases between them. In DNA form, the CDR3 reads TGTGCCAGCAGTCATGGGGGAGAGACCACTGAAGCTTTCTTT. It yields the protein CASSHGGETTEAFF.

This chain connects TRBV7-2 to TRBJ2-1, with TRBD1 identical over 8 bases. The junction had 12 bases not matched to a gene; V was cut back by 5 bases and J by 0 bases. There are 18 residues in the CDR3. CDR1 and CDR2 (germline): SGHTA, FQGNSA. CDR3 bases: TGTGCCAGCAGCATGAGCCGGGACAGGAAACGCTCCTACAATGAGCAGTTCTTC. This sequence encodes CASSMSRDRKRSYNEQFF.

This chain links TRBV30 with TRBJ2-4; 10 bases match TRBD1. The CDR3 is 15 amino acids. V dropped 2 bases and J dropped 2; count of bases not matched to a gene: 3. CDR1 is GTSNPN and CDR2 is SVGIG in the germline V gene (reference sequence). CDR3 sequence reads: CAWSSDRGTKNIQYF. The CDR3 DNA reads TGTGCCTGGAGTTCGGACAGGGGGACCAAAAACATTCAGTACTTC.

V and J are TRBV6-1 and TRBJ1-3; D is ambiguous. CDR1 and CDR2 from the germline V gene are MNHNS and SASEGT. The CDR3 is made up of 21 amino acids. Between the trimmed V and J ends, which lost 1 base and 0 bases, there was a span of 25 bases. The CDR3 region is CASSEVLGPTTSGYSGNTIYF. CDR3 sequence (DNA): TGTGCCAGCAGTGAAGTTCTGGGTCCAACTACTTCGGGCTACTCTGGAAACACCATATATTTT.

V gene TRBV5-6 combines with J gene TRBJ1-1; D is ambiguous. V dropped 3 bases and J dropped 3 bases, with 9 bases sitting between them. The CDR3 totals 13 residues. Germline V lookup: CDR1 SGHDT, CDR2 YYEEEE. The CDR3 loop is CASSSLGYTEAFF. In nucleotides, the CDR3 is TGTGCCAGCAGCTCCTTGGGTTACACTGAAGCTTTCTTT.

The rearrangement joins TRBV19 to TRBJ2-1; 8 nucleotides line up with TRBD2. J gave up 10 bases and V 10 bases, and 12 bases lay outside the gene matches. Germline V lookup: CDR1 LNHDA, CDR2 SQIVND (reference sequence). The CDR3 length is 13 residues. CDR3 in amino acids: CATKGGLVIEQFF. DNA of the CDR3: TGTGCCACAAAAGGGGGACTAGTGATCGAGCAGTTCTTC. The complete variable domain, with remaining parts taken from reference TRBV19 and TRBJ2-1, reads DGGITQSPKYLFRKEGQNVTLSCEQNLNHDAMYWYRQDPGQGLRLIYYSQIVNDFQKGDIAEGYSVSREKKESFPLTVTSAQKNPTAFYLCATKGGLVIEQFFGPGTRLTVL.

The CDR3 DNA sequence: TGTGCCAGCAGCCCCCGGGGAGCCCGCACAGATACGCAGTATTTT. The encoded protein is CASSPRGARTDTQYF. The rearrangement links TRBV6-5 to TRBJ2-3; perhaps TRBD2 as D (5 bases). Trimming pared 6 bases from V and 1 base from J, leaving 14 bases between. Germline V gene sequence: CDR1 MNHEY, CDR2 SVGAGI. The CDR3 totals 15 residues.